These 27 T cell receptor beta chains were all obtained from the same sample, sequenced in a study of radiation and T cells in renal cell carcinoma. Sequencing was performed with immunoSEQ multiplex PCR; in TCRdb, only in-frame clones are kept and a portion is missing. Here the sample spans approximately 100,000 clones, 75% to 90% being singletons. Indicated time point: baseline pretreatment blood. Treatment meaning: 15 Gy SBRT to primary tumor, nephrectomy 4 weeks later. Sequences were derived from blood, sampled from a patient whose treatment included radiotherapy and nephrectomy. These receptors originate from a man aged 50-60 years with renal cell carcinoma.

This chain uses TRBV6-1 with TRBJ2-3; D gene ambiguous. The ends were cut back, 4 bases at V and 4 bases at J, with 3 bases in the middle. Germline assignment: CDR1 MNHNS and CDR2 SASEGT. The CDR3 length is 11 residues. The CDR3 DNA follows: TGTGCCAGCAGTGCCTCAGATACGCAGTATTTT. Its translation: CASSASDTQYF.

The rearrangement joins TRBV19 to TRBJ2-1; tentatively, D is TRBD2 (6 bases). Germline CDR1 LNHDA, CDR2 SQIVND (reference sequence). V lost 6 bases and J lost 9, with 18 bases in between. The CDR3 has 14 residues. In nucleotides, the CDR3 is TGTGCCAGTAGCGCTGGGAGCGGGCTTGTTGAGCAGTTCTTC. Its protein product is CASSAGSGLVEQFF. Based on the CDR3 plus reference TRBV19 and TRBJ2-1, the full variable domain is DGGITQSPKYLFRKEGQNVTLSCEQNLNHDAMYWYRQDPGQGLRLIYYSQIVNDFQKGDIAEGYSVSREKKESFPLTVTSAQKNPTAFYLCASSAGSGLVEQFFGPGTRLTVL.

The V call is TRBV23-1, the J call TRBJ1-2, with D possibly TRBD1 on 6 matching bases. TRBV23-1 is an open reading frame, and its role is uncertain. V was pared by 3 bases and J by 4 bases, with 18 bases between. This CDR3 contains 16 residues. As DNA, the CDR3 is TGCGCCAGCAGTCACCCTCTACAACAGGGAACCTATGGCTACACCTTC. This encodes CASSHPLQQGTYGYTF.

The V and J genes are TRBV7-8 and TRBJ2-3; 7 bases are shared with TRBD2. The J segment lost 0 bases and the V segment lost 6 bases, leaving 6 bases of the junction unmatched. CDR1 is SGHVS and CDR2 is FQNEAQ in the germline V gene. This CDR3 has 15 residues. CDR3 in DNA: TGTGCCAGCAGGGGGGGTAGCGGGAGCACAGATACGCAGTATTTT. Translated: CASRGGSGSTDTQYF.

V gene TRBV4-3 combines with J gene TRBJ1-3; the D gene is possibly TRBD1 (5 bases). The CDR3 has 16 residues. Germline values: CDR1 LGHNA, CDR2 YSLEER. Trimming stripped 0 bases from V and 2 bases from J, with 11 bases between. The CDR3 region has the DNA TGCGCCAGCAGCCAAGACGGTTCGGGGGCTGGAAACACCATATATTTT. This translates into CASSQDGSGAGNTIYF.

The chain links TRBV23-1 to TRBJ1-2, with D hard to call. TRBV23-1 is sorted into the ORF group, with uncertain function. The CDR3 has 11 amino acids. V was cut by 2 bases and J by 6 bases, with 4 bases left in between. For the CDR3, the DNA is TGCGCCAGCAGTCAAGCAGATGGCTACACCTTC. Translation: CASSQADGYTF.

V is TRBV14 and J is TRBJ2-5; the match to TRBD1 covers 8 bases. Germline-derived CDR1 and CDR2 are SGHDN and FVKESK. The CDR3 runs 15 residues. V shed 4 bases, J shed 5 bases, and the junction held 9 bases outside the gene matches. The CDR3 is CASSRTPDRAETQYF. The DNA for the CDR3 is TGTGCCAGCAGCCGAACACCGGACAGGGCGGAGACCCAGTACTTC.

This chain links TRBV11-2 with TRBJ1-1; D remains ambiguous. The V end lost 5 bases, the J end lost 1 base, and 8 bases lay between the germline ends. Germline values: CDR1 SGHAT, CDR2 FQNNGV. The CDR3 runs to 13 residues. CDR3 nucleotide sequence: TGTGCCAGCAGCGGACTGGGGAACACTGAAGCTTTCTTT. Its translation is CASSGLGNTEAFF.

This clone was detected a few times. The chain joins TRBV6-5 to TRBJ1-2; possible D gene TRBD1, 6 bases. The CDR3 contains 14 residues. The V gene's germline CDR1 is MNHEY and CDR2 SVGAGI. The V end was cut by 5 bases, the J end by 4 bases, with 14 bases between. The CDR3 is CASSDTGRVYGYTF. The CDR3 DNA follows: TGTGCCAGCAGTGACACAGGGCGGGTCTATGGCTACACCTTC.

V gene TRBV7-2 combines with J gene TRBJ1-5; possible D gene TRBD1, 5 bases. The CDR3 consists of 14 residues. V was pared by 4 bases and J by 8 bases, with 15 bases between. Germline assignment: CDR1 SGHTA and CDR2 FQGNSA. The DNA of the CDR3 is TGTGCCAGCAGCTATCAGGGCGCAAGAGAGCCCCAGCATTTT. Translated: CASSYQGAREPQHF.

The CDR3 reads CASSFGQSEKLFF. CDR3 in DNA: TGCGCCAGCAGCTTTGGACAGAGCGAAAAACTGTTTTTT. The V gene is TRBV5-1, the J gene TRBJ1-4, with D perhaps matching TRBD1 (6 bases). Germline CDR1 reads SGHRS; CDR2 reads YFSETQ. The V end lost 2 bases, the J end lost 8 bases, and 10 bases lay between the germline ends. This CDR3 has 13 amino acids. The full variable domain, its missing parts supplied by reference TRBV5-1 and TRBJ1-4, is KAGVTQTPRYLIKTRGQQVTLSCSPISGHRSVSWYQQTPGQGLQFLFEYFSETQRNKGNFPGRFSGRQFSNSRSEMNVSTLELGDSALYLCASSFGQSEKLFFGSGTQLSVL.

This clone was found a few times. The chain is built from TRBV18 and TRBJ2-7; no reliable D call. Germline CDR1 is KGHSH and CDR2 is LQKENI. V was pared by 3 bases and J by 4 bases, with 13 bases between. CDR3 length: 14 amino acids. The CDR3 here is CASSPSPLEYEQYF. CDR3 bases: TGTGCCAGCTCACCCTCGCCTCTGGAATACGAGCAGTACTTC.

The chain combines TRBV29-1 with TRBJ2-3, with TRBD1 matching over 7 bases. Per the germline V gene, CDR1 is SQVTM and CDR2 is ANQGSEA. V lost 6 bases and J lost 3; bases outside the gene matches: 9. This CDR3 has 14 amino acids. The CDR3 DNA follows: TGCAGCGTAGTCGGGCCGACAGGGACAGATACGCAGTATTTT. Its protein product is CSVVGPTGTDTQYF.

The V call is TRBV10-2, the J call TRBJ2-3; 11 bases align to TRBD2. This CDR3 has 15 amino acids. From germline, CDR1 is WSHSY and CDR2 SAAADI. The J segment lost 2 bases and the V segment lost 6 bases, leaving 4 bases of the junction unmatched. CDR3 amino acids: CASRLLAGVTDTQYF. The CDR3 DNA follows: TGCGCCAGCAGGCTACTAGCGGGGGTCACAGATACGCAGTATTTT.

The chain combines TRBV5-1 with TRBJ2-1; 13 bases fit TRBD2. After removal of 0 bases from V and 7 bases from J, the junction contained 7 bases not matched to a gene. Germline assignment: CDR1 SGHRS and CDR2 YFSETQ. This CDR3 spans 17 amino acids. The CDR3 loop is CASSLGGTSGNLNEQFF. The CDR3, as DNA: TGCGCCAGCAGCTTGGGGGGGACTAGCGGGAATTTGAATGAGCAGTTCTTC.

This chain uses TRBV5-1 with TRBJ2-7, with a tentative D call TRBD2 (6 bases). The CDR3 runs 14 residues. V gave up 4 bases and J gave up 2 bases, with 13 bases separating them. Germline-derived CDR1 and CDR2 are SGHRS and YFSETQ. The CDR3 region has the DNA TGCGCCAGCAGCCTGGGGGGTCAAACCTACGAGCAGTACTTC. It codes for CASSLGGQTYEQYF.

This sequence joins TRBV7-9 and TRBJ1-1, with no clear D. There are 14 residues in the CDR3. Germline CDR1 reads SEHNR; CDR2 reads FQNEAQ (reference sequence). Trimming removed 2 bases at V and 0 bases at J, with 7 bases between. CDR3 coding DNA: TGTGCCAGCAGCTTACAAGGGTTGAACACTGAAGCTTTCTTT. This encodes CASSLQGLNTEAFF.

The chain uses TRBV2 and TRBJ1-1; 8 nucleotides agree with TRBD1. CDR1 SNHLY and CDR2 FYNNEI come from the germline V gene. The CDR3 is 15 amino acids. V shed 5 bases, J shed 5 bases, and the junction held 10 bases outside the gene matches. CDR3 nucleotide sequence: TGTGCCAGCAGTCAGGGGGCGCCCCAGAATACTGAAGCTTTCTTT. This sequence encodes CASSQGAPQNTEAFF.

The gene calls are TRBV2 and TRBJ2-1; D call uncertain. Trimming removed 7 bases at V and 0 bases at J, with 16 bases between. From germline, CDR1 is SNHLY and CDR2 FYNNEI. This CDR3 spans 16 amino acids. The CDR3 DNA reads as TGTGCCAGCATTACGACCACTCCGGGCTCCTACAATGAGCAGTTCTTC. It yields the protein CASITTTPGSYNEQFF. The variable domain in full, with the rest retrieved from reference TRBV2 and TRBJ2-1, is EPEVTQTPSHQVTQMGQEVILRCVPISNHLYFYWYRQILGQKVEFLVSFYNNEISEKSEIFDDQFSVERPDGSNFTLKIRSTKLEDSAMYFCASITTTPGSYNEQFFGPGTRLTVL.

V usage is TRBV7-6 and J usage is TRBJ2-2, with 13 nucleotides matching TRBD2. Trimming cost V 5 bases and J 2 bases; bases outside gene matches: 5. The germline CDR1 and CDR2 sequences are SGHVS and FNYEAQ. The CDR3 is 17 residues long. The CDR3 region is CASSRTSGGLNTGELFF. CDR3 sequence (DNA): TGTGCCAGCAGCCGGACTAGCGGGGGCCTCAACACCGGGGAGCTGTTTTTT.

This rearrangement joins TRBV30 to TRBJ2-7, with D possibly TRBD1 on 8 matching bases. Between the trimmed V and J ends, which lost 2 bases and 2 bases, there was a span of 16 bases. The CDR3 is made up of 15 amino acids. CDR1 and CDR2 (germline): GTSNPN, SVGIG (reference sequence). In nucleotides, the CDR3 is TGTGCCTGGAGTCGACAGGGGAGGGCAACCTACGAGCAGTACTTC. It encodes CAWSRQGRATYEQYF.

The rearrangement joins TRBV19 to TRBJ1-1, with a weak D call TRBD1 (5 bases). The CDR3 consists of 14 residues. V lost 5 bases to trimming and J lost 0 bases, with 10 bases between them. CDR1 LNHDA and CDR2 SQIVND come from the germline V gene (reference sequence). CDR3 amino acids: CASSWDSLNTEAFF. The CDR3 DNA follows: TGTGCCAGTAGTTGGGACTCCCTGAACACTGAAGCTTTCTTT.

In its sample, this clone was seen once. This rearrangement joins TRBV5-5 to TRBJ2-3, with 8 bases aligning to TRBD2. V was pared by 3 bases and J by 2 bases, with 5 bases of the junction left unmatched. The germline CDR1 and CDR2 sequences are SGHKS and YYEKEE (reference sequence). The CDR3 sequence is 15 residues long. CDR3 nucleotide sequence: TGTGCCAGCAGCTCGTCCGGGGGGGCCACAGATACGCAGTATTTT. Translation: CASSSSGGATDTQYF.

This clone has more than one count but fewer than ten. The rearrangement links TRBV19 to TRBJ1-1; TRBD1 might be the D (6 bases). The CDR3 totals 13 residues. Per germline, CDR1 LNHDA and CDR2 SQIVND (reference sequence). V lost 5 bases, J lost 3 bases, and 10 bases lay in between. The CDR3 DNA reads TGTGCCAGTAGTGAGGACAGATACACTGAAGCTTTCTTT. Its translation is CASSEDRYTEAFF.

V gene TRBV2 combines with J gene TRBJ2-1; TRBD2 is a possible D gene (5 bases). The CDR3 length is 11 residues. Germline V gene data show CDR1 as SNHLY and CDR2 as FYNNEI. The ends were cut back, 6 bases at V and 14 bases at J, with 14 bases in the middle. The CDR3 coding sequence is TGTGCCAGCAGGCAACTAGGAGTAGAGTTCTTC. Amino acid sequence: CASRQLGVEFF.

A remark on this clone: Other DNA sequences in the same sample also yield this CDR3. The chain couples TRBV27 to TRBJ1-3, with 8 bases matching TRBD1. The CDR3 contains 14 residues. V lost 2 bases to trimming and J lost 7 bases; unmatched junction nucleotides: 4. Germline V lookup: CDR1 MNHEY, CDR2 SMNVEV (reference sequence). The CDR3, as DNA: TGTGCCAGCAGTTTAGCCGGGACAGGCAACACCATATATTTT. It codes for CASSLAGTGNTIYF.

This chain joins TRBV4-1 and TRBJ2-3; 13 nucleotides align to TRBD2. CDR1 and CDR2 from the germline V gene are MGHRA and YSYEKL. V shed 0 bases, J shed 3 bases, and the junction held 3 bases outside the gene matches. The CDR3 consists of 17 residues. The CDR3 spells CASSQEMGLAGTDTQYF. CDR3 bases: TGCGCCAGCAGCCAAGAGATGGGACTAGCGGGAACAGATACGCAGTATTTT.